This T cell receptor (beta chain) is from a study of T cell responses to AZD1222 COVID-19 vaccine (dated by TCRdb to the early 2020s). Regarding the complete study: A total of under 250 trial participants underwent TCR sequencing, of whom approximately 200 had received two doses of AZD1222 and approximately 26 had received two doses of the MenACWY control vaccine. Trial participants were enrolled into age subgroups of 18-55, 56-69 and 70-plus years, which contained 148, 28 and 57 TCR-sequenced participants, respectively. The full study reports these points: After two AZD1222 doses, spike-specific TCR breadth and depth were significantly higher than at day 0 and than in MenACWY recipients. Only six AZD1222 recipients were SARS-CoV-2 seropositive at baseline, limiting conclusions about previously exposed vaccinees. Participants were mostly white British and included more females than males, and it was suggested by the authors that clonal diversity may have been underestimated. Nearly half of unique spike-specific TCRs reportedly recognized epitopes outside regions mutated in the B.1.351 and B.1.1.7 variants. No day 14 peak-response samples were available, so repertoires were characterized only after the peak T cell response. In the small 56-69-year group, the increase in depth fell short of significance, most likely because of low power. The vaccine-associated CD4 TCRs covered the entire spike protein, and the dominant responses fell in regions 160-218 and 743-854.

The intended sense of this specimen's time point label: baseline before first vaccination. The treatment or condition tag for this specimen amounts to: meningococcal conjugate vaccine given as trial control. Samples from vaccinated people were obtained from the UK trials COV001 and COV002, which included a single-blind randomized controlled phase 2/3 trial of AZD1222 (ChAdOx1 nCoV-19) in healthy adults. Trial participant PBMC samples were collected at day 0 and day 28 after the second dose for TCRbeta chain sequencing. For this clone: Its antigen remains undetermined. No much larger clonotype is one base removed from it; base qualities were not supplied.

The CDR3 regions of human TCRbeta chains were analyzed by immunosequencing. In the source study's methods: Repertoire TCRs were matched against a reference library of SARS-CoV-2-specific TCRs generated with the MIRA antigen-specificity platform. Breadth meant the fraction of unique TCRs that were SARS-CoV-2-associated, whereas depth meant the fraction of total T cells that were SARS-CoV-2-associated. Using the MIRA data, each spike-specific TCR was assigned both to the spike region to which the TCR was reactive and to a CD4 or CD8 class. Log10-transformed breadth and depth values were compared by one-way ANOVA with Sidak's multiple comparisons tests. The table was pulled from immuneACCESS by TCRdb, which kept in-frame rearrangements only. Such tables lose some clones; where checked, under half of the loss comes from unresolved V genes, and the rest has no known cause. The DNA was the basis for D and trimming; V, J and clone size are from that table. Recorded for this sample are under 150,000 clones; approximately 90% of them occurred a single time. About 3% of the sample lies in the top ten.

V is pruned by 0 bases and J by 2 bases, leaving 5 bases of the junction without a gene match. From the cysteine up to the phenylalanine, the CDR3 has a length of 16 residues. The entry retains the CDR3 DNA only, 48 bases that are in frame from base 1. In the germline V gene, CDR1 corresponds to SGHRS and CDR2 to YFSETQ. The TCR comes from an adult in good health. Rearrangement joined TRBV5-1 to TRBJ1-3; 7 nucleotides in the junction match TRBD1. The sample consisted of peripheral blood, taken on day 0 of MenACWY control vaccination. The DNA sequence is TGCGCCAGCAGCTTGGACCAGGGGGTAGCTGGAAACACCATATATTTT. It encodes CASSLDQGVAGNTIYF.